These 2 T cell receptor beta chains originate from one sample sequenced in a study. TCRdb re-called the RT-PCR reads with MiXCR, one entry per CDR3 protein. The data contain about 700,000 distinct CDR3 sequences, around 14% of them seen just once; the ten biggest clones take up 3.6%. The sample taken for sequencing was memory CD4+ T cells from blood. The receptors were gathered from a female donor in good health, serving as a healthy control.

The CDR3 bases are TGTGCCAGCAGTTACCGGGGACAGAACACTGAAGCTTTCTTT. This codes for CASSYRGQNTEAFF. The gene calls are TRBV6-5 and TRBJ1-1; possible D gene TRBD1, 6 bases. V lost 2 bases and J lost 1, with 8 bases in between. CDR3 length equals 14 residues. Germline loops: CDR1 MNHEY, CDR2 SVGAGI.

This clonotype was detected ten times or more. This chain connects TRBV7-2 to TRBJ1-2; D uncertain. The CDR3 contains 15 residues. V lost 1 base to trimming and J lost 0 bases, with 9 bases between them. The germline CDR1 and CDR2 sequences are SGHTA and FQGNSA. CDR3 residues: CASSLVADPNYGYTF. CDR3 DNA: TGTGCCAGCAGCTTAGTGGCAGACCCTAACTATGGCTACACCTTC.